One T cell receptor beta chain is described in this entry. This clone showed up just a few times. Its antigen is currently not known. No quality values exist for individual bases; no much larger clone is one base distant. The data stem from a study of cytomegalovirus exposure and HLA in healthy donors (dated by TCRdb to the late 2010s). In terms of the full investigation: An earlier analysis of roughly 500 of the donors reported roughly 270 Gb of sequence data and some 120 million unique TCR beta sequences from about 179 million T cells. Around 320 gigabases of sequencing data and around 87 million unique TCR sequences were included in an early release covering around 600 HLA-typed donors. Of the approximately 370 genotyped donors, approximately 81% were placed in the genetic ancestry cluster associated with self-reported Caucasian donors. The aim of the study was to test whether cataloging public T cell receptors could identify signatures of past pathogen exposure. The T cell repertoires of under 700 subjects were profiled by immunosequencing and related to cytomegalovirus serostatus. Along with the roughly 700-subject first cohort, a separate validation cohort of around 120 different subjects was used. To predict cytomegalovirus infection status, the study combined high-throughput TCR immunosequencing, statistical association of individual TCRs with disease status, and machine learning. In a later analysis, previously published TCR beta repertoires from 670 or so donors were re-analyzed and high-resolution HLA genotyping was added so that TCR occurrence patterns could be studied. Rather than using new phenotypic data, the later analysis identified candidate immune exposures from TCR beta sequences and from how often those sequences occurred across donors. An earlier analysis of some 600 of the donors applied high-throughput TCR beta sequencing to assess whether each TCR beta V gene segment acted as functional or pseudogenic. Alongside the repertoire data, information on donor age, sex, ethnicity and CMV serostatus was compiled. In a later genetic analysis, genome-wide SNP genotypes for about three fifths of the roughly 670 donors were used, and that subset was treated as a discovery cohort. All discovery cohort repertoires had been generated on a single sequencing platform. HLA typing covered class I and class II loci at four-digit resolution. Typing coverage differed by locus: A, B, C, DRB1 and DQB1 were typed in roughly 620-630 donors, DQA1 in approximately 520, DPA1 in around 600, and DPB1 in 472. Five DR-DQ haplotypes were treated as single units for association and clustering because of strong linkage in the cohort. Across 300 to 400 genotyped donors of the cohort, an average of about 200,000 unique TCR beta nucleotide sequences per donor were sequenced, and around 19% of those sequences were non-productive. Overall results and qualifications from the work: The classifier was reported to diagnose cytomegalovirus status with high specificity and sensitivity in both the original and validation cohorts. Several of the top co-occurrence clusters appeared to be linked to parvovirus B19, influenza, CMV and Epstein-Barr virus, according to a later analysis. The sequencing pipeline was judged likely to have produced a cluster of highly shared sequence variants as a technical artifact. In the study, 150 to 200 TCR beta chains were listed as associated with cytomegalovirus. An association between a missense DCLRE1C variant and V-gene and J-gene trimming of TCR beta chains was found in a later genetic analysis and replicated in an independent cohort. Most TCR sequences were seen in very few donors, while some public TCRs were found in many individuals. Strong co-occurrence of HLA alleles, especially DR and DQ, made assigning TCR associations to individual alleles difficult. Presence/absence analyses assumed roughly uniform sequencing depth across donors, an assumption that may not hold. Most CMV-associated TCR beta chains appeared to be HLA-restricted in a later analysis, and the HLA associations seemed to be driven largely by CMV exposure. Linkage disequilibrium might explain the correlated functional status among segregating V segments, but an unknown experimental factor could not be ruled out. According to a later analysis, TCR association rates differed among HLA loci, with DRB1 alleles showing the most associated TCRs and HLA-C alleles showing the fewest. The authors suggested that the approach could potentially be generalized to other disease states and immunological phenotypes. HLA typing was unavailable for some donors at each locus, so association tests used only the typed subset. In a later analysis, around 15,000 TCR beta sequences were associated with specific HLA alleles at a false discovery rate of 0.05. In this cohort, only TCR beta chains were sequenced, and detectable features were limited by the absence of alpha or paired-chain data. According to a later genetic analysis, donors in an Asian-associated ancestry cluster had fewer N-insertions in productive TCRs than the approximately 670-donor mean. An earlier analysis of 587 of the donors showed that most TCR beta V segments appeared in productive rearrangements either about 87% or about 30% of the time, which broadly matched IMGT annotations. In vitro tests confirmed that three of the cytomegalovirus-associated TCR beta chains recognize cytomegalovirus antigens. Compared with equally common non-associated chains, HLA-associated TCR beta chains in a later analysis were more clonally expanded and had lower generation probabilities. Immune exposure information for the cohort was limited to CMV serostatus. A further reported finding was that TCR beta sequences accurately predicted the HLA-A and HLA-B alleles for most subjects in the first cohort. Because counts were too low, roughly 16 rarely observed V segments, including chromosome 9 orphons, were excluded from the earlier analysis of 587 of the donors. Because the 87-base-pair reads could not distinguish some IMGT-functional V segments, including TRBV6-2 and TRBV6-3, those segments were excluded.

The cohort comprised 550 to 700 healthy bone marrow donors. At the time of sampling, every cohort member was nominally healthy, though immune exposures that went unrecorded were likely present. The donor was CMV seronegative and was included in the group of 352 seronegative cohort members. A peripheral blood sample was collected from each donor, and TCR beta sequencing was performed on peripheral blood mononuclear cells. Genomic DNA extraction from the blood cell samples was performed with the Qiagen DNeasy Blood Extraction Kit. The method was the immunoSEQ multiplex PCR assay. A mixture of 60 forward primers for TCR Vbeta segments and 13 reverse primers for TCR Jbeta segments was used in the multiplex PCR. The CDR3 region of rearranged TCR beta genes was amplified from genomic DNA by a multiplex PCR assay. The amplified TCR beta libraries were sequenced on the Illumina HiSeq System as 87-base-pair reads. The source study handled its data this way. A later analysis tallied approximately 87 million unique TCR beta chains across the 640 or so repertoires, and about 12 million of those chains were shared by two or more donors. To remove PCR and sequencing errors, raw reads were error-corrected and collapsed into unique sequences using a nearest-neighbor algorithm that merged closely related sequences. V, D and J gene segments were assigned by aligning CDR3 sequences to IMGT reference sequences. For a sequence to be retained, a match of at least six nucleotides to both a V gene segment and a J gene segment was required. A rearrangement counted as productive if the CDR3 had no stop codons and remained in frame with V and J, and every other rearrangement counted as non-productive. CDR3 was defined by IMGT convention, running from the second conserved V-encoded cysteine to the conserved J-encoded phenylalanine. In an earlier analysis of roughly 580 of the donors, sequences lacking an unambiguous match to a single V gene segment were excluded. In an earlier analysis of 500 to 750 of the donors, V segments were called functional above 56.7% productive rearrangements and were called segregating when the between-donor standard deviation exceeded 5%. A statistical classification framework was developed to diagnose cytomegalovirus status using the catalog of TCR beta chain sequences. V and J gene assignment, in a later analysis, came from comparing TCR nucleotide sequences with IMGT/GENE-DB human TR gene sequences. Using the TCRdist pipeline, a later analysis assigned CDR3 sequences along with most-parsimonious VDJ recombination scenarios. In a later analysis, each TCR beta chain was defined by its CDR3 amino acid sequence together with its V-gene family, and reads lacking a unique V-gene family were excluded. In a later analysis, fewer than 600 highly shared, low-generation-probability nucleotide sequences were removed to address suspected cross-contamination and a sequencing artifact. In a later analysis, a clonal expansion index for each public chain was calculated from normalized within-repertoire ranks of inferred template counts. Generation probabilities in a later analysis came from a VDJ recombination model fitted to out-of-frame rearrangements, and those results were checked against IGoR. In a later analysis, TCR-TCR, TCR-HLA and TCR-CMV co-occurrence was scored with hypergeometric tests, and a repertoire-size bias correction was applied to TCR pairs. False discovery rates were estimated in a later analysis by permuting HLA or CMV assignments 20 times. In a later analysis, co-occurring TCRs were grouped using DBSCAN, with TCRdist sequence similarity added in when clustering inside HLA-allele-positive subsets. For co-occurrence clustering, repertoires with fewer than 30,000 or more than 120,000 public chains were excluded, along with 4 to 6 repertoires with anomalous nucleotide sharing. TCRdb re-hosts the immuneACCESS table, in-frame sequences only. Its copies lack some clones; in the studies checked, an unresolved V gene accounts for under half of them, and the cause for the rest is not known. V and J calls and clone size come straight from that table; D and trimming were deduced from the DNA. This sample has about 130,000 clones in its table, and roughly 83% of those were observed once. The top ten clones comprise around 1.2% of the sample.

Per the germline V gene, MGHDK is the CDR1 and SYGVNS is the CDR2. From cysteine to phenylalanine, the CDR3 is 14 amino acids long. CDR3 DNA only is kept here, 42 bases in frame from base 1. The V and J ends are trimmed by 4 bases and 0 bases, leaving 7 bases between them. This clonotype originated in a girl between 2 and 10 years old in good health and CMV-seronegative. Sequenced: PBMCs. The receptor chain draws on TRBV25-1 and TRBJ1-5, and possibly TRBD1, on 5 matching bases. The DNA reads as follows: TGTGCCAGCAGTGGACAGCTTAGCAATCAGCCCCAGCATTTT. It translates to CASSGQLSNQPQHF.